These 20 T cell receptor beta chains were all obtained from the same sample, sequenced in a study of shared clonotypes between healthy human individuals. Sequencing used immunoSEQ multiplex PCR; TCRdb keeps in-frame clones, though not all of them. The repertoire holds roughly 1,000,000 clones, with around 78% as singletons. The sequenced sample consisted of memory CD4+ T cells from PBMCs. Documented subset: CD45RA-negative fraction. The receptors come from a man younger than 35 in good health. Some clones in this sample may be carry-over from other donors' samples.

This clone was counted between two and nine times. The sample has other DNA sequences that encode this CDR3 too. CDR3 DNA: TGTGCCAGCAGCTTGGGGACTAGCAGTGATACGCAGTATTTT. It specifies CASSLGTSSDTQYF. This chain joins TRBV7-3 and TRBJ2-3, with TRBD2 matching over 9 bases. Germline V CDR1 and CDR2: SGHTA, FQGTGA. There are 14 residues in the CDR3. V lost 3 bases, J lost 6 bases, and 4 bases stayed unmatched.

Comments on this clone: At the DNA level, this CDR3 is encoded by other sequences in the same sample as well. The chain is built from TRBV9 and TRBJ2-3; D is ambiguous. The CDR3 contains 13 residues. Germline V gene lookup returns CDR1 SGDLS and CDR2 YYNGEE. The germline V and J ends were trimmed by 3 bases and 1 base, with 6 bases remaining between them. CDR3 in amino acids: CASSAEGTDTQYF. The CDR3 bases are TGTGCCAGCAGCGCCGAAGGCACAGATACGCAGTATTTT.

The chain carries TRBV15 and TRBJ2-7; D unclear. V lost 7 bases to trimming and J lost 0 bases, with 10 bases between them. Germline assignment: CDR1 LNHNV and CDR2 YYDKDF (reference sequence). The CDR3 length is 13 residues. The CDR3 DNA follows: TGTGCCACCACGGCCTTAAACTCCTACGAGCAGTACTTC. This codes for CATTALNSYEQYF. The full variable domain, rest sourced from reference TRBV15 and TRBJ2-7, is DAMVIQNPRYQVTQFGKPVTLSCSQTLNHNVMYWYQQKSSQAPKLLFHYYDKDFNNEADTPDNFQSRRPNTSFCFLDIRSPGLGDTAMYLCATTALNSYEQYFGPGTRLTVT.

The V and J genes are TRBV4-2 and TRBJ1-3, with D hard to call. V shed 5 bases and J shed 0 bases, with 11 bases lying between them. In germline, CDR1 is LGHNA, CDR2 YNFKEQ. The CDR3 totals 15 residues. CDR3 in DNA: TGTGCCAGCAGCGCCGGGTCCGACTCTGGAAACACCATATATTTT. Its translation is CASSAGSDSGNTIYF.

Notes on this clone: This could be a read error, since a much larger clone is one nucleotide away. This chain joins TRBV28 and TRBJ1-2; 9 bases are shared with TRBD1. Germline lookup yields CDR1 MDHEN and CDR2 SYDVKM. This CDR3 contains 14 residues. The V and J ends lost 6 bases and 5 bases, in that order; junction bases with no gene match: 7. CDR3 amino acids: CASSPPGQGYGYTF. CDR3 bases: TGTGCCAGCAGCCCCCCGGGACAGGGATATGGCTACACCTTC.

This clone was picked up a small number of times. The chain couples TRBV2 to TRBJ2-7, with TRBD1 as a possible D gene (7 bases). V gave up 2 bases and J gave up 12 bases, with 14 bases separating them. CDR1 is SNHLY and CDR2 is FYNNEI in the germline V gene. This CDR3 is built from 12 residues. The CDR3 region has the DNA TGTGCCAGCAGTGAAACAGGGGACTTGGGGTACTTC. This gives the protein CASSETGDLGYF.

This clone was seen just once. A much larger clone differs by one base, so this may be a read error. The V gene is TRBV7-9, the J gene TRBJ2-5; 8 nucleotides line up with TRBD1. CDR1 is SEHNR, CDR2 FQNEAQ, per germline (reference sequence). J lost 2 bases, V lost 5 bases, and 1 base had no gene match. The CDR3 runs 13 residues. The CDR3 loop reads CASSRTGQETQYF. The CDR3 DNA follows: TGTGCCAGCAGCCGGACAGGGCAAGAGACCCAGTACTTC. Looking up the rest from reference TRBV7-9 and TRBJ2-5 gives the full variable domain: DTGVSQNPRHKITKRGQNVTFRCDPISEHNRLYWYRQTLGQGPEFLTYFQNEAQLEKSRLLSDRFSAERPKGSFSTLEIQRTEQGDSAMYLCASSRTGQETQYFGPGTRLLVL.

The V call is TRBV7-3, the J call TRBJ2-1; TRBD2 matches at 9 bases. The germline V gene has CDR1 SGHTA and CDR2 FQGTGA. Losses at the gene ends were 3 bases for V and 6 bases for J; bases not matched to a gene: 9. The CDR3 has 16 amino acids. The CDR3 protein is CASSLSPSGNGNEQFF. The CDR3 DNA reads TGTGCCAGCAGCTTGAGCCCTAGCGGGAATGGCAATGAGCAGTTCTTC.

As for this clone: With a much larger clone just one base away, this may be a read error. The chain is built from TRBV4-1 and TRBJ2-3, with a tentative D call TRBD2 (5 bases). This CDR3 region has 15 residues. Germline CDR1 reads MGHRA; CDR2 reads YSYEKL. V lost 3 bases and J 5 bases, leaving 15 bases between the germline ends. CDR3 coding DNA: TGCGCCAGCAGCCAGGGAGCGAGAGCGGTAGATACGCAGTATTTT. Amino acid sequence: CASSQGARAVDTQYF.

The chain uses TRBV7-6 and TRBJ2-1; 10 bases fit TRBD2. Germline V gene data show CDR1 as SGHVS and CDR2 as FNYEAQ. The V segment lost 2 bases and the J segment 9 bases; nucleotides outside the gene matches: 13. The CDR3 length is 17 residues. This chain's CDR3 is CASSLNIASGSLAEQFF. DNA of the CDR3: TGTGCCAGCAGCTTAAATATAGCTAGCGGGAGTCTGGCTGAGCAGTTCTTC. The full variable domain, with the rest looked up from reference TRBV7-6 and TRBJ2-1, is GAGVSQSPRYKVTKRGQDVALRCDPISGHVSLYWYRQALGQGPEFLTYFNYEAQQDKSGLPNDRFSAERPEGSISTLTIQRTEQRDSAMYRCASSLNIASGSLAEQFFGPGTRLTVL.

The rearrangement links TRBV12-5 to TRBJ1-5; 8 bases are shared with TRBD1. J lost 7 bases, V lost 6 bases, and 5 bases had no gene match. CDR3 length: 13 amino acids. Germline V gene data show CDR1 as LGHNT and CDR2 as FRNRAP. This CDR3 is CASGGQDGQPQHF. CDR3 nucleotides: TGTGCTAGTGGGGGACAGGATGGGCAGCCCCAGCATTTT.

The chain links TRBV5-1 to TRBJ1-1; the D gene is possibly TRBD1 (5 bases). CDR1 is SGHRS and CDR2 is YFSETQ in the germline V gene. The V end lost 4 bases, the J end lost 5 bases, and 18 bases lay between the germline ends. This CDR3 is 15 amino acids long. The CDR3 sequence is CASSGTVSDGTEAFF. CDR3 nucleotides: TGCGCCAGCAGCGGGACCGTTTCCGACGGGACTGAAGCTTTCTTT.

This clone was seen once. The chain uses TRBV14 and TRBJ1-2; 7 nucleotides match TRBD1. In germline, CDR1 is SGHDN, CDR2 FVKESK. The CDR3 runs to 13 residues. V shed 3 bases, J shed 8 bases, and the junction held 6 bases outside the gene matches. The CDR3 sequence: CASSQQNRGGYTF. CDR3 nucleotide sequence: TGTGCCAGCAGCCAGCAGAACAGGGGAGGCTACACCTTC.

This chain links TRBV5-1 with TRBJ2-5, with 9 bases matching TRBD2. The V segment lost 2 bases and the J segment 5 bases; nucleotides outside the gene matches: 7. CDR3 length: 15 amino acids. Germline V gene data show CDR1 as SGHRS and CDR2 as YFSETQ. The CDR3 nucleotides are TGCGCCAGCAGCTTCGGGACTAGCCAGGTGGAGACCCAGTACTTC. Translating gives CASSFGTSQVETQYF. The complete variable domain, with remaining parts taken from reference TRBV5-1 and TRBJ2-5, reads KAGVTQTPRYLIKTRGQQVTLSCSPISGHRSVSWYQQTPGQGLQFLFEYFSETQRNKGNFPGRFSGRQFSNSRSEMNVSTLELGDSALYLCASSFGTSQVETQYFGPGTRLLVL.

The chain employs TRBV18 and TRBJ1-2; perhaps TRBD1 as D (5 bases). Germline assignment: CDR1 KGHSH and CDR2 LQKENI. This CDR3 spans 17 amino acids. V was cut by 2 bases and J by 0 bases, with 16 bases left in between. The CDR3, as DNA: TGTGCCAGCTCACCAGTCGGGGGTCTAGCCCCTAACTATGGCTACACCTTC. Translation gives CASSPVGGLAPNYGYTF.

Remarks on this clone: Germline is not matched at one junction end, which may reflect a read error. This rearrangement joins TRBV2 to TRBJ1-2; no clear D gene. CDR1 and CDR2 (germline): SNHLY, FYNNEI. The CDR3 extends over 13 amino acids. CDR3 protein: CASSEAPNNGYTF. The CDR3 coding sequence is TGTGCCAGCAGTGAAGCCCCTAACAATGGCTACACCTTC.

The V gene is TRBV2, the J gene TRBJ1-2, with 11 bases matching TRBD1. The CDR3 extends over 15 amino acids. Germline V gene lookup returns CDR1 SNHLY and CDR2 FYNNEI. Trimming removed 8 bases from V and 7 bases from J; junction bases left unmatched: 12. The CDR3 DNA is TGTGCCAGCCGCATGCAAAGGACAGGGGGCATTGGCTACACCTTC. Protein: CASRMQRTGGIGYTF. Full variable domain (outside the CDR3, taken from reference TRBV2 and TRBJ1-2): EPEVTQTPSHQVTQMGQEVILRCVPISNHLYFYWYRQILGQKVEFLVSFYNNEISEKSEIFDDQFSVERPDGSNFTLKIRSTKLEDSAMYFCASRMQRTGGIGYTFGSGTRLTVV.

The chain is built from TRBV18 and TRBJ2-3, with TRBD2 identical over 8 bases. This CDR3 has 17 residues. Trimming removed 2 bases from V and 3 bases from J; junction bases left unmatched: 10. Germline V CDR1 and CDR2: KGHSH, LQKENI. CDR3 residues: CASSPVPVSGGTDTQYF. CDR3 nucleotide sequence: TGTGCCAGCTCACCAGTCCCGGTTTCGGGAGGGACAGATACGCAGTATTTT.

The chain employs TRBV4-2 and TRBJ2-1, with 8 bases matching TRBD2. The CDR3 is made up of 16 amino acids. V was clipped by 0 bases and J by 3 bases; unmatched bases: 4. CDR1 is LGHNA, CDR2 YNFKEQ, per germline. The CDR3 reads CASSQEVLAGYNEQFF. CDR3 DNA: TGTGCCAGCAGCCAAGAAGTCCTAGCGGGCTACAATGAGCAGTTCTTC.

The V gene is TRBV6-5, the J gene TRBJ1-4; D not resolved. This CDR3 is built from 14 residues. Trimming took 7 bases from V and 8 from J, leaving 17 bases between them. From germline, CDR1 is MNHEY and CDR2 SVGAGI. The CDR3: CASKGGWALEKLFF. Here the CDR3 DNA reads TGTGCCAGCAAGGGAGGTTGGGCGCTCGAAAAACTGTTTTTT.